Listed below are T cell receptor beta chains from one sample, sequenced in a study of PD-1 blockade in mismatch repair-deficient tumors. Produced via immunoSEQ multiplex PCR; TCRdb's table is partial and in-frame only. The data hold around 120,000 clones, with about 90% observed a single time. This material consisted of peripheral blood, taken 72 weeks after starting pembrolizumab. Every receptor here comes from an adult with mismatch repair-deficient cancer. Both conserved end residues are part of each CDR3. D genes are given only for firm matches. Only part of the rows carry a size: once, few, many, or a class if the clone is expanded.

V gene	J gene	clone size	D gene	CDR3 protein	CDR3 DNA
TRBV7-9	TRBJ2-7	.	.	CASSLVWNYEQYF	TGTGCCAGCAGCTTAGTATGGAACTACGAGCAGTACTTC
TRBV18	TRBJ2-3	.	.	CASSPAGLDTQYF	TGTGCCAGCTCCCCCGCAGGGTTAGATACGCAGTATTTT
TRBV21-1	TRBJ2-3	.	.	CASGLRGRSASGRISPDTQYF	TGTGCCAGCGGGTTGAGGGGGCGGTCGGCTAGCGGGAGAATATCACCAGATACGCAGTATTTT
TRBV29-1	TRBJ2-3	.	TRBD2	CSVLAGDVYF	TGCAGCGTCCTAGCGGGAGATGTGTATTTT
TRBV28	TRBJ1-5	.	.	CASSLAGAVKPQHF	TGTGCCAGCAGTTTAGCAGGGGCCGTAAAACCCCAGCATTTT
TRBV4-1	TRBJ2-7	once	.	CASSHNGAYEQYF	TGCGCCAGCAGCCATAACGGAGCCTACGAGCAGTACTTC
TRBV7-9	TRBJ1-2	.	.	CASSLVEGGLYGYTF	TGTGCCAGCAGCTTAGTAGAGGGGGGTCTATATGGCTACACCTTC
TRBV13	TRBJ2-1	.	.	CASSSRRDFNEQFF	TGTGCCAGCAGCTCCAGGCGGGATTTCAATGAGCAGTTCTTC
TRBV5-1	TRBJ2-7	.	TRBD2	CASSPGLAGGWYEQYF	TGCGCCAGCAGCCCGGGACTAGCGGGAGGTTGGTACGAGCAGTACTTC
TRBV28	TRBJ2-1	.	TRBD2	CASSLWGLAGGGPLRYNEQFF	TGTGCCAGCAGTTTGTGGGGACTAGCGGGAGGCGGCCCCCTTAGATACAATGAGCAGTTCTTC
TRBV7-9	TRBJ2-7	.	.	CASSLALAASYEQYF	TGTGCCAGCAGCTTAGCACTGGCCGCCTCCTACGAGCAGTACTTC
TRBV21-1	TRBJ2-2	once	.	CASSKGLAGAGELFF	TGTGCCAGCAGCAAGGGACTAGCGGGAGCCGGGGAGCTGTTTTTT
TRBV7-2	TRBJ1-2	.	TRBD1	CASSLATGGVGSYTF	TGTGCCAGCAGCTTAGCGACAGGGGGCGTCGGAAGCTACACCTTC
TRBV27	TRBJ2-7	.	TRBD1	CASSWNRGHWEQYF	TGTGCCAGCAGCTGGAACAGGGGGCATTGGGAGCAGTACTTC
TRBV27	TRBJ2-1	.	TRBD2	CASSLSGGYEQFF	TGTGCCAGCAGTTTATCGGGGGGGTATGAGCAGTTCTTC
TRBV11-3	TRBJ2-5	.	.	CASSFITRDNKETQYF	TGTGCCAGCAGCTTTATAACCCGGGACAACAAAGAGACCCAGTACTTC
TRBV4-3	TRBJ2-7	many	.	CASSQTEGDEQYF	TGCGCCAGCAGCCAGACAGAGGGGGACGAGCAGTACTTC
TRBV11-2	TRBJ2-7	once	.	CASSLGTGYEQYF	TGTGCCAGCAGCTTGGGAACAGGCTACGAGCAGTACTTC
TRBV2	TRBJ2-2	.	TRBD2	CASSELAGVPGELFF	TGTGCCAGCAGTGAACTAGCGGGGGTTCCTGGGGAGCTGTTTTTT
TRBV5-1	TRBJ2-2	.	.	CASSMTREVIGELFF	TGCGCCAGCAGTATGACTAGAGAGGTTATCGGGGAGCTGTTTTTT
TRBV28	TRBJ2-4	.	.	CASSLRRGSKNIQYF	TGTGCCAGCAGTTTACGTCGGGGATCCAAAAACATTCAGTACTTC
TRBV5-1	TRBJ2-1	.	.	CASSLLANSYNEQFF	TGCGCCAGCAGCTTGTTGGCGAACTCCTACAATGAGCAGTTCTTC
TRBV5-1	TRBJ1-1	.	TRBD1	CASSLASGTGNTEAFF	TGCGCCAGCAGCTTGGCCTCCGGGACAGGGAACACTGAAGCTTTCTTT
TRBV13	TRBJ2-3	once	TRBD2	CASSSWTSGSTDTQYF	TGTGCCAGCAGCTCCTGGACTAGCGGCAGCACAGATACGCAGTATTTT
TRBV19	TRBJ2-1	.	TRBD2	CASMLAGSSSYNEQFF	TGTGCCAGTATGCTAGCGGGATCTTCCTCCTACAATGAGCAGTTCTTC
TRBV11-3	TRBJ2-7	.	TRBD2	CASSLVSSGMSSYEQYF	TGTGCCAGCAGCTTAGTGTCTAGCGGGATGAGCTCCTACGAGCAGTACTTC
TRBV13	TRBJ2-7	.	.	CASSLRREQYF	TGTGCCAGCAGCTTGCGGCGAGAGCAGTACTTC
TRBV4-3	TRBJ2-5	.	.	CASSPRAQETQYF	TGCGCCAGCAGCCCGCGGGCCCAAGAGACCCAGTACTTC
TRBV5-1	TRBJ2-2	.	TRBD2	CASSLAGGPVGELFF	TGCGCCAGCAGCCTAGCGGGAGGGCCGGTCGGGGAGCTGTTTTTT
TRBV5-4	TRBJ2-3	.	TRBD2	CASSPPGTNYYTDTQYF	TGTGCCAGCAGCCCACCCGGGACTAATTATTACACAGATACGCAGTATTTT
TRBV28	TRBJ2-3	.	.	CASTPGGDTQYF	TGTGCCAGCACCCCCGGGGGAGATACGCAGTATTTT
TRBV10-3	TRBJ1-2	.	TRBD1	CAISLDRGKWHYGYTF	TGTGCCATCAGCCTGGACAGGGGTAAGTGGCACTATGGCTACACCTTC
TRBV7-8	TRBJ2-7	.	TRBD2	CASSIYLGLAGAYEQYF	TGTGCCAGCAGCATATACCTAGGACTAGCGGGGGCCTACGAGCAGTACTTC
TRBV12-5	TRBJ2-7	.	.	CASGLGGSEQYF	TGTGCTAGTGGTTTGGGGGGGAGCGAGCAGTACTTC
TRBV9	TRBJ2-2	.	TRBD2	CASSVGPGGSPGELFF	TGTGCCAGCAGCGTAGGTCCGGGAGGCTCCCCCGGGGAGCTGTTTTTT
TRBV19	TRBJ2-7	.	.	CASRPQGGAYEQYF	TGTGCCAGTAGACCTCAGGGGGGTGCCTACGAGCAGTACTTC
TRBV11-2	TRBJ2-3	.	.	CASSLDMTGPSTDTQYF	TGTGCCAGCAGCTTAGATATGACAGGACCGAGCACAGATACGCAGTATTTT